Sequencing of this T cell receptor (beta chain) was carried out in a study of T cells in Graves' hyperthyroidism and ophthalmopathy. TCR beta CDR3 regions were amplified from RNA transcripts. Primed by the HTBI set, a first-round RT-PCR was run on the TCR CDR3. TCRdb reanalysed the multiplex PCR reads using MiXCR and keeps one entry per CDR3 protein. The table lists fewer than 900,000 distinct CDR3 sequences, about 17% of them singletons, with 8.4% in the top ten. From germline, CDR1 is MDHEN and CDR2 SYDVKM. There are 15 residues in the CDR3. With V trimmed by 7 bases and J by 6 bases, 9 bases remained unmatched. Patients aged 18 to 65 had newly diagnosed hyperthyroidism that had lasted under 2 months. Uncontrolled infection, other autoimmune disease, pregnancy or lactation excluded patients. Thyroid ultrasound, orbital computed tomography, clinical symptoms, and serum thyroxine and TRAb underpinned diagnoses.

Sequencing used blood. The receptor's source is a man aged 18-30 years with Graves' hyperthyroidism. The chain carries TRBV28 and TRBJ2-5; TRBD2 matches at 12 bases. In DNA form, the CDR3 reads TGTGCCAGCAAGGGGCTAGCGGGAGGGCCCCAGACCCAGTACTTC. Protein: CASKGLAGGPQTQYF. The variable domain in full, with the rest retrieved from reference TRBV28 and TRBJ2-5, is DVKVTQSSRYLVKRTGEKVFLECVQDMDHENMFWYRQDPGLGLRLIYFSYDVKMKEKGDIPEGYSVSREKKERFSLILESASTNQTSMYLCASKGLAGGPQTQYFGPGTRLLVL.